This T cell receptor (beta chain) was observed in a study of T-cell reconstitution after alpha-beta-depleted transplantation in children. Researchers prepared the TCRbeta library using unique molecular identifiers, the study reports. In TCRdb, the PCR reads were re-called with MiXCR into one record per CDR3 protein. The sample comprises 750,000 to 950,000 distinct CDR3 sequences, under 20% of which are singletons, and approximately 5% rests with the top ten. The sequence came from a male patient aged 10 to 17 who had a stem cell transplant for acute lymphoblastic leukemia, so the T cells may come from the graft donor. The sequencing used PBMCs, mostly from graft donor cells, collected 360 days after TCRalphabeta/CD19-depleted stem cell transplant.

The chain's CDR3 is CASSYARAAYEQYF. In DNA, the CDR3 is TGTGCCAGCAGTTACGCGAGGGCGGCCTACGAGCAGTACTTC. The chain uses TRBV6-5 and TRBJ2-7, with TRBD2 as a possible D gene (5 bases). The CDR3 spans 14 residues. With 2 bases removed from V and 2 bases from J, the gap between germline ends came to 10 bases. CDR1 and CDR2 from the germline V gene are MNHEY and SVGAGI.